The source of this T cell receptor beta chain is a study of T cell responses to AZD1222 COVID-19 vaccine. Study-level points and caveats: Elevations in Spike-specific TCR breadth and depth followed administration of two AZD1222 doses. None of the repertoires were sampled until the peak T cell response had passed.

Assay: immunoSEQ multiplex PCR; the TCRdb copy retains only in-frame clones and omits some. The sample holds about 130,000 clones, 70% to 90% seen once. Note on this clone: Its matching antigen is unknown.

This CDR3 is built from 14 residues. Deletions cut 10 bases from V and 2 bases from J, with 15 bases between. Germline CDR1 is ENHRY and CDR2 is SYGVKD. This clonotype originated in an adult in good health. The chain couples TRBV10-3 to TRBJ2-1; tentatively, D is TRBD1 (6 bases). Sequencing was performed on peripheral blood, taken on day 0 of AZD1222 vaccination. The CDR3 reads CATDTGPPYNEQFF. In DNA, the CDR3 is TGTGCCACTGATACAGGGCCTCCCTACAATGAGCAGTTCTTC.